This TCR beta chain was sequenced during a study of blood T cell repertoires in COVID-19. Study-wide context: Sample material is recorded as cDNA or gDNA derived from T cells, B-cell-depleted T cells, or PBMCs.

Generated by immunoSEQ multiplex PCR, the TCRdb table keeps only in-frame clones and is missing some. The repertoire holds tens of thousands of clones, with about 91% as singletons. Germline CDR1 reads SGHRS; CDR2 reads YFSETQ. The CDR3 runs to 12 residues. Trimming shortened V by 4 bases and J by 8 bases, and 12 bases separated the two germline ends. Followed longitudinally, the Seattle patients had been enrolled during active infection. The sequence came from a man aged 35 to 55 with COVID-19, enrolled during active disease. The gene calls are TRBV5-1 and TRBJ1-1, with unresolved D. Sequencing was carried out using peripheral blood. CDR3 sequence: CASSPRGMEAFF. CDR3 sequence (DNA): TGCGCCAGCAGCCCTCGAGGGATGGAAGCTTTCTTT.